The clone carrying this T cell receptor beta chain has at least ten counts. The antigen remains unidentified. The data were obtained in a study of regulatory T cells in long-lasting Graves disease. Indicated time point: newly diagnosed GD, antithyroid drugs for less than 3 months. Construction of the TCR library relied on RNA isolated from PBMCs. In building TCR beta libraries, iRepertoire HTBI primers were used together with Arm-PCR of CDR3 regions. One entry per CDR3 protein results from TCRdb running MiXCR on the multiplex PCR reads. This sample carries about 620,000 distinct CDR3 sequences, around 15% of them seen once, and the ten largest clones take about 18%. Study conclusions and caveats: With persistent disease, TRBV28, TRBJ1-2 and TRBJ2-5 were the favored segments.

This CDR3 has 16 amino acids. Germline trimming cut 5 bases from V and 0 bases from J; bases unmatched to any gene: 5. Germline V gives CDR1 MDHEN, CDR2 SYDVKM. These data were also filed under a second study, of T cells in Graves' hyperthyroidism and ophthalmopathy. That work adds: Ophthalmopathy was predicted by the model a median of around 5.9 months ahead of onset.

The rearrangement joins TRBV28 to TRBJ2-4; 9 bases are shared with TRBD2. The TCR sequence derives from a woman in her 30s with Graves disease. This material consisted of peripheral blood mononuclear cells (PBMCs), taken at new diagnosis, from a patient treated with antithyroid drugs. The CDR3 spells CASSDKAGGAKNIQYF. CDR3 nucleotide sequence: TGTGCCAGCAGTGATAAAGCGGGAGGAGCCAAAAACATTCAGTACTTC.